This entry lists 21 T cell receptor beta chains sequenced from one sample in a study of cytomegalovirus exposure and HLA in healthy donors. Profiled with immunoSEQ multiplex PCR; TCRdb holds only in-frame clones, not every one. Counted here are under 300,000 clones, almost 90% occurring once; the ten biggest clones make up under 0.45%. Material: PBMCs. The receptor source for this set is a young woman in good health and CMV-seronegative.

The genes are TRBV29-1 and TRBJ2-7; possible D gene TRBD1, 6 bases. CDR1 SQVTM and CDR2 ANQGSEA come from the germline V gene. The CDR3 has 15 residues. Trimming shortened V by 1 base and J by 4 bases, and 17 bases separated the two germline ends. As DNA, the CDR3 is TGCAGCGTTGAAGGGGGGTTTTCGGGGACATACGAGCAGTACTTC. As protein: CSVEGGFSGTYEQYF.

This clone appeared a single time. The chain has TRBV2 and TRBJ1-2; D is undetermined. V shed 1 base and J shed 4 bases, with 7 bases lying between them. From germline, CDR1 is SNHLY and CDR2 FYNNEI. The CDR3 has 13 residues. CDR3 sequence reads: CASSEEAGYGYTF. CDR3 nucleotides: TGTGCCAGCAGTGAAGAGGCAGGCTATGGCTACACCTTC.

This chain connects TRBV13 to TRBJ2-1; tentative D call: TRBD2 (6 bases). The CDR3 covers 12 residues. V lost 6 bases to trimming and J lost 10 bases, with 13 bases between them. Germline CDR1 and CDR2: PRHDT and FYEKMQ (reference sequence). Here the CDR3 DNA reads TGTGCCAGCAGACCCGGGACTCCAGAGCAGTTCTTC. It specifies CASRPGTPEQFF.

The CDR3 DNA is TGTGCCAGTCGAGGGCAGACACGGCGGGTCAATCAGCCCCAGCATTTT. Its protein is CASRGQTRRVNQPQHF. The chain employs TRBV19 and TRBJ1-5, with D uncertain. V lost 8 bases and J lost 3, with 20 bases in between. Germline loops: CDR1 LNHDA, CDR2 SQIVND (reference sequence). This CDR3 comprises 16 residues.

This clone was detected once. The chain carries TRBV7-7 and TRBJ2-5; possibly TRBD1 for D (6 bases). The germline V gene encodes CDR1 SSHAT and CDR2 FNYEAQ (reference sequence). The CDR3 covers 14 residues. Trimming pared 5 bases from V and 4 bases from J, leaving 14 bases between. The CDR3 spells CASSPRIGGETQYF. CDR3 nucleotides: TGTGCCAGCAGCCCTAGGATAGGGGGAGAGACCCAGTACTTC.

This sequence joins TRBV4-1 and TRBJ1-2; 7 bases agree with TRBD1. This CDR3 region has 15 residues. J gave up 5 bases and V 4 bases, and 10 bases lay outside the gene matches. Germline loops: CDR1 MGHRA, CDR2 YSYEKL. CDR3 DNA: TGCGCCAGCAGCCCCCGACAGGGACTTCTGTATGGCTACACCTTC. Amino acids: CASSPRQGLLYGYTF.

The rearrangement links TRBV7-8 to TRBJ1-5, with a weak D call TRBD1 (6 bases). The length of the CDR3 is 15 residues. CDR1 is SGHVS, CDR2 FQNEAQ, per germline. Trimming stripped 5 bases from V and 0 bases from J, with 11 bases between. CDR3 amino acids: CASSLRTASNQPQHF. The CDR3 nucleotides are TGTGCCAGCAGCCTCAGGACAGCTAGCAATCAGCCCCAGCATTTT.

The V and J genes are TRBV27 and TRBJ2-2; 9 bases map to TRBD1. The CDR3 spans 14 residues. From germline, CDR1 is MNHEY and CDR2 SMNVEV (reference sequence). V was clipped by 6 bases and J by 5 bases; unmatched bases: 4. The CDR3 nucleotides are TGTGCCAGCAGCGGACAGGGGAGAACCGGGGAGCTGTTTTTT. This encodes CASSGQGRTGELFF.

CDR3 sequence (DNA): TGTGCCAGCAGCCAGATGACAGGGGCTCATTCACCCCTCCACTTT. Its protein product is CASSQMTGAHSPLHF. This chain uses TRBV14 with TRBJ1-6, with TRBD1 matching over 8 bases. This CDR3 comprises 15 residues. CDR1 and CDR2 from the germline V gene are SGHDN and FVKESK. V lost 3 bases to trimming and J lost 8 bases; unmatched junction nucleotides: 6.

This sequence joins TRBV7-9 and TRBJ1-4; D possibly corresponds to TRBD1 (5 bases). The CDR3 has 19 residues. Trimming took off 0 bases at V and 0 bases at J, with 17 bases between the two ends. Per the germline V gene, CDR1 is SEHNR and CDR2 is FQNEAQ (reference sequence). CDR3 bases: TGTGCCAGCAGCTTAGCGGTTCCTCCGGGGGATACAACTAATGAAAAACTGTTTTTT. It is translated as CASSLAVPPGDTTNEKLFF. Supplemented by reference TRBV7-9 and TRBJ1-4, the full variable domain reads DTGVSQNPRHKITKRGQNVTFRCDPISEHNRLYWYRQTLGQGPEFLTYFQNEAQLEKSRLLSDRFSAERPKGSFSTLEIQRTEQGDSAMYLCASSLAVPPGDTTNEKLFFGSGTQLSVL.

CDR3 coding DNA: TGTGCCAGCAGCCGGGTTTTGGGTTCCGCCGGGGAGCTGTTTTTT. Translating gives CASSRVLGSAGELFF. The V call is TRBV7-9, the J call TRBJ2-2; D uncertain. The CDR3 length is 15 residues. Trimming stripped 5 bases from V and 6 bases from J, with 16 bases between. Germline V lookup: CDR1 SEHNR, CDR2 FQNEAQ (reference sequence).

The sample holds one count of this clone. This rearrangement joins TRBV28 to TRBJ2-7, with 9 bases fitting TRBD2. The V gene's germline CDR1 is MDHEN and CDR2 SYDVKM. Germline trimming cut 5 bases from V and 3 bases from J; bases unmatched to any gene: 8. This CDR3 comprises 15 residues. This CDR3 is CASSAGGLLLYEQYF. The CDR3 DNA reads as TGTGCCAGCAGTGCGGGAGGGTTGCTTCTCTACGAGCAGTACTTC.

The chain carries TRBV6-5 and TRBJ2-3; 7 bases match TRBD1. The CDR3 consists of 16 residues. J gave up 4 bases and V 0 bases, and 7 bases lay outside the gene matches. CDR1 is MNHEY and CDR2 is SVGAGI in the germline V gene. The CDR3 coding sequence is TGTGCCAGCAGTTACTCAGGACAGGTGGGGCCAGATACGCAGTATTTT. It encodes CASSYSGQVGPDTQYF.

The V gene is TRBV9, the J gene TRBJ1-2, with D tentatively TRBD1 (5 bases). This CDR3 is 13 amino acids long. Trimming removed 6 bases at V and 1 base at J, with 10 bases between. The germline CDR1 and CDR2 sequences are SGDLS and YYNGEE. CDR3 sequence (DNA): TGTGCCAGCACCCCTGACAGTAACTATGGCTACACCTTC. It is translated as CASTPDSNYGYTF.

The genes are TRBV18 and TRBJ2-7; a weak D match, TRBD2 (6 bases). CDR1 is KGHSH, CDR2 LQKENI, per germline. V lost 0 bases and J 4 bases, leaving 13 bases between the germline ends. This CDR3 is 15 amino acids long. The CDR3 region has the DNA TGTGCCAGCTCACCACCGAGCGGGCCGGAATACGAGCAGTACTTC. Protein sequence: CASSPPSGPEYEQYF.

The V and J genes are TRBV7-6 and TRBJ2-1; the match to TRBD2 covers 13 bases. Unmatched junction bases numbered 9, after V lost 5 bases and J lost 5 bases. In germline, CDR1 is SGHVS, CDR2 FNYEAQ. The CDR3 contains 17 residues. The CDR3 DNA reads TGTGCCAGCAGCGGCGGACTAGCGGGGGTTCAGAACAATGAGCAGTTCTTC. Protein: CASSGGLAGVQNNEQFF.

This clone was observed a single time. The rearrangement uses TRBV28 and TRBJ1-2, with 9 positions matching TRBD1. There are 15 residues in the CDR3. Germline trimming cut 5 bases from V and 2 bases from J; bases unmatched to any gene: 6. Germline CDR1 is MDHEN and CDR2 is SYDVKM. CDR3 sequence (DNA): TGTGCCAGCAGTCCTTGGGACAGGGCCAACTATGGCTACACCTTC. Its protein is CASSPWDRANYGYTF.

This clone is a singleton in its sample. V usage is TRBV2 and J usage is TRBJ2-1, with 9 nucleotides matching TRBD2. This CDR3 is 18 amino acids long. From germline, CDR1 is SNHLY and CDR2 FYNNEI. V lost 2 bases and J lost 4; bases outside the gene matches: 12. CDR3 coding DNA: TGTGCCAGCAGTGAAACACCTGGGACTAGCAGAAGATACAATGAGCAGTTCTTC. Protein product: CASSETPGTSRRYNEQFF.

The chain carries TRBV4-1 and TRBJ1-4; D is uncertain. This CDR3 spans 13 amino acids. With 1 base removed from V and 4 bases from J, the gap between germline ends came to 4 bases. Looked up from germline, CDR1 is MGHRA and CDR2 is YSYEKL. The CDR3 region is CASSQAVNEKLFF. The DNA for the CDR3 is TGCGCCAGCAGCCAAGCGGTTAATGAAAAACTGTTTTTT.

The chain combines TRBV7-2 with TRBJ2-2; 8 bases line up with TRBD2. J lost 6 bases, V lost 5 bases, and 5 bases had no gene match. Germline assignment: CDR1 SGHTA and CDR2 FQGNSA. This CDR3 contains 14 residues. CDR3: CASSPVAGSGELFF. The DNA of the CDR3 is TGTGCCAGCAGCCCCGTAGCGGGGTCCGGGGAGCTGTTTTTT.

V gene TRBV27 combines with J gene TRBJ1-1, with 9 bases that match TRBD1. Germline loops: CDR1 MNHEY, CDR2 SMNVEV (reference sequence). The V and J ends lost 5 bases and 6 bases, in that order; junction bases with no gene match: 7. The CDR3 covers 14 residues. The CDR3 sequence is CASSTGTGRAEAFF. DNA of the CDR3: TGTGCCAGCAGTACCGGGACAGGGAGAGCTGAAGCTTTCTTT.